This T cell receptor beta chain stems from a study of CD8 T cells in ankylosing spondylitis. The CDR3 is 16 amino acids. With 0 bases clipped from V and 5 bases from J, the junction kept 9 bases outside the gene matches. Germline-derived CDR1 and CDR2 are SGHKS and YYEKEE (reference sequence). This clonotype was counted many times. Its specificity is unknown. From the 5' RACE reads, TCRdb called clonotypes with MiXCR, one entry per CDR3 protein. The sample has some 200,000 distinct CDR3 sequences, about 7% seen once. Study findings and constraints: For ankylosing spondylitis blood, a TCR beta motif of eight or nine highly homologous variants appeared characteristic.

This sequence originates from a male donor with ankylosing spondylitis. Specimen: blood, either unsorted or a sorted T cell fraction (not recorded which). The chain carries TRBV5-5 and TRBJ2-7, with 9 nucleotides matching TRBD1. The CDR3 DNA reads TGTGCCAGCAGCTTGGAAGACAGGGGGGGATGGGACGAGCAGTACTTC. Protein product: CASSLEDRGGWDEQYF.